What follows describes a single T cell receptor (beta chain). What it binds is unknown. V lost 1 base to trimming and J lost 6 bases; unmatched junction nucleotides: 11. CDR3 size: 18 residues. Germline CDR1 is MGHRA and CDR2 is YSYEKL. This entry is derived from a study of cytomegalovirus exposure and HLA in healthy donors. PCR employed 60 Vbeta and 13 Jbeta primers. Assay used: immunoSEQ multiplex PCR; TCRdb lists only in-frame clones, some missing. The table lists over 90,000 clones, around 80% of them singletons, with over 5% in the top ten. Overall study results and limits: Roughly even sequencing depth across donors was the assumption behind the presence/absence analyses.

The clonotype comes from a man between 35 and 55 years old in good health and CMV-seropositive. The chain carries TRBV4-1 and TRBJ2-2; 10 nucleotides line up with TRBD1. Sequenced sample: PBMCs. The CDR3 sequence is CASSQVIPGQGSAGELFF. As DNA, the CDR3 is TGCGCCAGCAGCCAAGTTATCCCGGGACAGGGGAGCGCCGGGGAGCTGTTTTTT.